The rows below give T cell receptor beta chains drawn from one sample of a study of beta chain features in type 1 diabetes. TCRdb's copy holds only in-frame clones and misses some; the assay was immunoSEQ multiplex PCR. The sample holds hundreds of thousands of clones; around an eighth are singletons and the top ten take just under 0.04%. The sample was naive CD4+ T cells from blood. Source of these receptors: a man aged 18 to 29 with type 1 diabetes. CDR3s include the opening cysteine and the closing phenylalanine or tryptophan. Each record gives: J gene, clone size, V gene, D gene, CDR3 DNA, CDR3 protein. D genes are given only for firm matches. Clone size, where shown, is once, few, many, or a class for clones that have expanded.

j_gene: TRBJ2-7
abundance: few
v_gene: TRBV4-2
d_gene: NA
CDR3nt: TGTGCCAGCAGCCAAGTGGTGTTTGGGGGCGAGCAGTACTTC
CDR3aa: CASSQVVFGGEQYF

j_gene: TRBJ2-1
abundance: few
v_gene: TRBV5-1
d_gene: NA
CDR3nt: TGCGCCAGCAGCAAGCAGAGCTCCTACAATGAGCAGTTCTTC
CDR3aa: CASSKQSSYNEQFF

j_gene: TRBJ2-3
abundance: few
v_gene: TRBV6-6
d_gene: TRBD2
CDR3nt: TGTGCCAGCCGGCGGGAGGTGAGCACAGATACGCAGTATTTT
CDR3aa: CASRREVSTDTQYF

j_gene: TRBJ2-3
abundance: few
v_gene: TRBV6-5
d_gene: NA
CDR3nt: TGTGCCAGCCGGGACCTCCTCACAGATACGCAGTATTTT
CDR3aa: CASRDLLTDTQYF

j_gene: TRBJ1-2
abundance: few
v_gene: TRBV7-2
d_gene: TRBD1
CDR3nt: TGTGCCAGCAGCACAGGGGGCGCAGGATATGGCTACACCTTC
CDR3aa: CASSTGGAGYGYTF

j_gene: TRBJ2-1
abundance: few
v_gene: TRBV9
d_gene: TRBD2
CDR3nt: TGTGCCAGCAACCTAGGGACTAGCAATGAGCAGTTCTTC
CDR3aa: CASNLGTSNEQFF

j_gene: TRBJ1-5
abundance: few
v_gene: TRBV19
d_gene: NA
CDR3nt: TGTGCCAGTAGTTTTTCCGACAGGATCCTGCAGCCCCAGCATTTT
CDR3aa: CASSFSDRILQPQHF

j_gene: TRBJ1-2
abundance: NA
v_gene: TRBV19
d_gene: NA
CDR3nt: TGTGCCAGTAGAATTATCCACCGGGGACTGAACTATGGCTACACCTTC
CDR3aa: CASRIIHRGLNYGYTF

j_gene: TRBJ1-1
abundance: few
v_gene: TRBV30
d_gene: NA
CDR3nt: TGTGCCTGGAGTGTATCCAGGGACACTGAAGCTTTCTTT
CDR3aa: CAWSVSRDTEAFF

j_gene: TRBJ1-4
abundance: NA
v_gene: TRBV29-1
d_gene: TRBD1
CDR3nt: TGCAGCGTTACTGGACAGGGAGATGAAAAACTGTTTTTT
CDR3aa: CSVTGQGDEKLFF

j_gene: TRBJ2-3
abundance: NA
v_gene: TRBV7-3
d_gene: NA
CDR3nt: TGTGCCAGCGGTCGGGGGAGCACAGATACGCAGTATTTT
CDR3aa: CASGRGSTDTQYF

j_gene: TRBJ1-2
abundance: NA
v_gene: TRBV5-1
d_gene: TRBD1
CDR3nt: TGCGCCAGCAGCCGGGAGACAGGGGGCTATGGCTACACCTTC
CDR3aa: CASSRETGGYGYTF

j_gene: TRBJ2-7
abundance: few
v_gene: TRBV18
d_gene: NA
CDR3nt: TGTGCCAGCTCACCCGGGACACCCACCTCAGAGCAGTACTTC
CDR3aa: CASSPGTPTSEQYF

j_gene: TRBJ2-1
abundance: few
v_gene: TRBV13
d_gene: NA
CDR3nt: TGTGCCAGCAGCCCACACGCCTACAATGAGCAGTTCTTC
CDR3aa: CASSPHAYNEQFF

j_gene: TRBJ2-1
abundance: NA
v_gene: TRBV30
d_gene: NA
CDR3nt: TGTGCCTGGAGTCCCAAGGGGGAGCAGTTCTTC
CDR3aa: CAWSPKGEQFF

j_gene: TRBJ2-6
abundance: few
v_gene: TRBV18
d_gene: NA
CDR3nt: TGTGCCAGCTCACCCGCGTGGGGGGCCAACGTCCTGACTTTC
CDR3aa: CASSPAWGANVLTF

j_gene: TRBJ1-1
abundance: few
v_gene: TRBV6-5
d_gene: NA
CDR3nt: TGTGCCAGCAGCTACTCGAGGAACACTGAAGCTTTCTTT
CDR3aa: CASSYSRNTEAFF

j_gene: TRBJ2-3
abundance: NA
v_gene: TRBV7-2
d_gene: TRBD2
CDR3nt: TGTGCCAGCAGCCGGACTAGCGGGCCCACAGATACGCAGTATTTT
CDR3aa: CASSRTSGPTDTQYF

j_gene: TRBJ2-2
abundance: few
v_gene: TRBV19
d_gene: NA
CDR3nt: TGTGCCAGTAAGAACGGGGTAAACACCGGGGAGCTGTTTTTT
CDR3aa: CASKNGVNTGELFF

j_gene: TRBJ2-3
abundance: few
v_gene: TRBV7-2
d_gene: TRBD2
CDR3nt: TGTGCCAGCAGCTCCCTAGCGGGCCTCACAGATACGCAGTATTTT
CDR3aa: CASSSLAGLTDTQYF

j_gene: TRBJ1-6
abundance: NA
v_gene: TRBV4-3
d_gene: TRBD1
CDR3nt: TGCGCCAGCAGCCAATGGAGTGACAGGGATCTATCAAATTCACCCCTCCACTTT
CDR3aa: CASSQWSDRDLSNSPLHF

j_gene: TRBJ1-1
abundance: few
v_gene: TRBV29-1
d_gene: NA
CDR3nt: TGCAGCGTGCAGACGGGGATGAACACTGAAGCTTTCTTT
CDR3aa: CSVQTGMNTEAFF

j_gene: TRBJ2-1
abundance: NA
v_gene: TRBV18
d_gene: TRBD1
CDR3nt: TGTGCCAGCTCACCAGGGACCTGGACAGGGGGGTCTGGTGAGCAGTTCTTC
CDR3aa: CASSPGTWTGGSGEQFF

j_gene: TRBJ2-2
abundance: NA
v_gene: TRBV7-6
d_gene: TRBD1
CDR3nt: TGTGCCAGCAGCTTAGGACCCGGGACAGGGAACACCGGGGAGCTGTTTTTT
CDR3aa: CASSLGPGTGNTGELFF

j_gene: TRBJ2-4
abundance: few
v_gene: TRBV5-8
d_gene: NA
CDR3nt: TGTGCCAGCAGCCGCTCCGTAGCCGTCGAAAACATTCAGTACTTC
CDR3aa: CASSRSVAVENIQYF

j_gene: TRBJ1-5
abundance: NA
v_gene: TRBV6-6
d_gene: NA
CDR3nt: TGTGCCAGCTCTATTTTCCAAGGGGGCAATCAGCCCCAGCATTTT
CDR3aa: CASSIFQGGNQPQHF

j_gene: TRBJ2-4
abundance: many
v_gene: TRBV4-1
d_gene: NA
CDR3nt: TGCGCCAGCAGTCAATTAGAGGGCATTCAGTACTTC
CDR3aa: CASSQLEGIQYF

j_gene: TRBJ2-7
abundance: NA
v_gene: TRBV7-2
d_gene: TRBD2
CDR3nt: TGTGCCAGCAGCTTAGTAGCGGGGGGCCCCTACGAGCAGTACTTC
CDR3aa: CASSLVAGGPYEQYF

j_gene: TRBJ1-2
abundance: NA
v_gene: TRBV6-4
d_gene: NA
CDR3nt: TGTGCCAGCAGTCCCCTTTGGCAGGGTGCCTATGGCTACACCTTC
CDR3aa: CASSPLWQGAYGYTF

j_gene: TRBJ2-1
abundance: few
v_gene: TRBV29-1
d_gene: NA
CDR3nt: TGCAGCGTTGGACCCCTCAATGAGCAGTTCTTC
CDR3aa: CSVGPLNEQFF

j_gene: TRBJ1-1
abundance: NA
v_gene: TRBV18
d_gene: NA
CDR3nt: TGTGCCAGCTCACCACGCCAGGGAGTGATGAACACTGAAGCTTTCTTT
CDR3aa: CASSPRQGVMNTEAFF

j_gene: TRBJ2-3
abundance: few
v_gene: TRBV29-1
d_gene: NA
CDR3nt: TGCAGCGCCTTAGGACGGACCCTGCAGTATTTT
CDR3aa: CSALGRTLQYF

j_gene: TRBJ2-3
abundance: few
v_gene: TRBV7-2
d_gene: TRBD2
CDR3nt: TGTGCCAGCAGCTTAGGACTAGCGGGAGGGAAAGATACGCAGTATTTT
CDR3aa: CASSLGLAGGKDTQYF

j_gene: TRBJ1-1
abundance: NA
v_gene: TRBV21-1
d_gene: NA
CDR3nt: TGTGCCAGCAGCTCCGACGGTGAAGCTTTCTTT
CDR3aa: CASSSDGEAFF

j_gene: TRBJ2-1
abundance: NA
v_gene: TRBV4-3
d_gene: TRBD2
CDR3nt: TGCGCCAGCAGCCAAACACCTAGCGGGGGGCCCTACAATGAGCAGTTCTTC
CDR3aa: CASSQTPSGGPYNEQFF

j_gene: TRBJ2-7
abundance: NA
v_gene: TRBV7-9
d_gene: TRBD2
CDR3nt: TGTGCCAGCAGCGGGGAGGGAGCGAGATACGAGCAGTACTTC
CDR3aa: CASSGEGARYEQYF

j_gene: TRBJ1-1
abundance: NA
v_gene: TRBV2
d_gene: NA
CDR3nt: TGTGCCAGCAGTGAAGACGTGTTCACTGAAGCTTTCTTT
CDR3aa: CASSEDVFTEAFF

j_gene: TRBJ1-1
abundance: NA
v_gene: TRBV29-1
d_gene: TRBD1
CDR3nt: TGCAGCGCCAACCGGGACAGGGACACTGAAGCTTTCTTT
CDR3aa: CSANRDRDTEAFF

j_gene: TRBJ2-7
abundance: few
v_gene: TRBV7-2
d_gene: NA
CDR3nt: TGTGCCAGCAGCTTAGCACAGACCTACGAGCAGTACTTC
CDR3aa: CASSLAQTYEQYF

j_gene: TRBJ2-2
abundance: few
v_gene: TRBV7-9
d_gene: NA
CDR3nt: TGTGCCAGCAGCCCTACAGGGACCGGGGAGCTGTTTTTT
CDR3aa: CASSPTGTGELFF

j_gene: TRBJ1-1
abundance: few
v_gene: TRBV11-2
d_gene: TRBD1
CDR3nt: TGTGCCAGCAGCTGGAAGACAGGGGTCACTGAAGCTTTCTTT
CDR3aa: CASSWKTGVTEAFF

j_gene: TRBJ1-2
abundance: few
v_gene: TRBV29-1
d_gene: TRBD1
CDR3nt: TGCAGCGTTGTGGGACAGGGAACGGCCTCGAGGGGCTACACCTTC
CDR3aa: CSVVGQGTASRGYTF

j_gene: TRBJ1-1
abundance: few
v_gene: TRBV5-4
d_gene: NA
CDR3nt: TGTGCCAGCACCAAAGGTACGGGGAACACTGAAGCTTTCTTT
CDR3aa: CASTKGTGNTEAFF

j_gene: TRBJ2-3
abundance: NA
v_gene: TRBV9
d_gene: NA
CDR3nt: TGTGCCAGCAGCGTAGAGGTAGCGAGTACTAGCACAGATACGCAGTATTTT
CDR3aa: CASSVEVASTSTDTQYF

j_gene: TRBJ1-1
abundance: few
v_gene: TRBV27
d_gene: NA
CDR3nt: TGTGCCAGCAGTTTATCGACCTGGACCTGGAACACTGAAGCTTTCTTT
CDR3aa: CASSLSTWTWNTEAFF

j_gene: TRBJ2-6
abundance: few
v_gene: TRBV7-9
d_gene: NA
CDR3nt: TGTGCCAGCAGCTTCACCGACAGAGACTCTGGGGCCAACGTCCTGACTTTC
CDR3aa: CASSFTDRDSGANVLTF

j_gene: TRBJ1-5
abundance: NA
v_gene: TRBV2
d_gene: TRBD1
CDR3nt: TGTGCCAGCAAACCCGGGACAGGGGGTCAGCCCCAGCATTTT
CDR3aa: CASKPGTGGQPQHF

j_gene: TRBJ2-4
abundance: NA
v_gene: TRBV6-6
d_gene: TRBD2
CDR3nt: TGTGCCAGCAGCCGGAGTAGCGGGAGTCCCATTCAGTACTTC
CDR3aa: CASSRSSGSPIQYF

j_gene: TRBJ2-7
abundance: once
v_gene: TRBV7-7
d_gene: TRBD2
CDR3nt: TGTGCTAGCAGCCCCCAGGGTAGCGGGGGCTACGAGCAGTACTTC
CDR3aa: CASSPQGSGGYEQYF

j_gene: TRBJ2-1
abundance: NA
v_gene: TRBV5-4
d_gene: TRBD1
CDR3nt: TGTGCCAGCAGCTCGGGGCAGGGGGCCTACAATGAGCAGTTCTTC
CDR3aa: CASSSGQGAYNEQFF

j_gene: TRBJ2-1
abundance: few
v_gene: TRBV30
d_gene: NA
CDR3nt: TGTGCCTGGAGTGGTGCGCGAACATCCTACAATGAGCAGTTCTTC
CDR3aa: CAWSGARTSYNEQFF

j_gene: TRBJ1-1
abundance: few
v_gene: TRBV30
d_gene: TRBD1
CDR3nt: TGTGCCTGGAGTCTGACGACAGGGGCCGCTTGGACTGAAGCTTTCTTT
CDR3aa: CAWSLTTGAAWTEAFF

j_gene: TRBJ2-3
abundance: few
v_gene: TRBV9
d_gene: NA
CDR3nt: TGTGCCAGCAGCGTAGTCCTTAGCAGAGGCGCAGATACGCAGTATTTT
CDR3aa: CASSVVLSRGADTQYF

j_gene: TRBJ1-1
abundance: NA
v_gene: TRBV7-9
d_gene: NA
CDR3nt: TGTGCCAGCAGCTCTTTCGCGGAAGCTTTCTTT
CDR3aa: CASSSFAEAFF

j_gene: TRBJ2-1
abundance: few
v_gene: TRBV29-1
d_gene: TRBD2
CDR3nt: TGCAGCGTTGAAGCTTGGGGAGGGGCTAGCGGCAGGACCCCGACCTACAATGAGCAGTTCTTC
CDR3aa: CSVEAWGGASGRTPTYNEQFF

j_gene: TRBJ2-5
abundance: NA
v_gene: TRBV2
d_gene: NA
CDR3nt: TGTGCCAGCAAAGGGGGAGGAGAGACCCAGTACTTC
CDR3aa: CASKGGGETQYF

j_gene: TRBJ2-3
abundance: few
v_gene: TRBV5-1
d_gene: TRBD2
CDR3nt: TGCGCCAGCAGCTTACTAGCGACTAGCACAGATACGCAGTATTTT
CDR3aa: CASSLLATSTDTQYF

j_gene: TRBJ2-7
abundance: NA
v_gene: TRBV20-1
d_gene: NA
CDR3nt: TGCAGTGCTAGTGACATCTACGAGCAGTACTTC
CDR3aa: CSASDIYEQYF

j_gene: TRBJ2-1
abundance: NA
v_gene: TRBV9
d_gene: TRBD2
CDR3nt: TGTGCCAGCAGCGTTCGACTAGCGGGAGATAATGAGCAGTTCTTC
CDR3aa: CASSVRLAGDNEQFF

j_gene: TRBJ2-6
abundance: NA
v_gene: TRBV30
d_gene: TRBD1
CDR3nt: TGTGCCTGGGGGGGACTGGGGACAGGGCACGGGGCCAACGTCCTGACTTTC
CDR3aa: CAWGGLGTGHGANVLTF